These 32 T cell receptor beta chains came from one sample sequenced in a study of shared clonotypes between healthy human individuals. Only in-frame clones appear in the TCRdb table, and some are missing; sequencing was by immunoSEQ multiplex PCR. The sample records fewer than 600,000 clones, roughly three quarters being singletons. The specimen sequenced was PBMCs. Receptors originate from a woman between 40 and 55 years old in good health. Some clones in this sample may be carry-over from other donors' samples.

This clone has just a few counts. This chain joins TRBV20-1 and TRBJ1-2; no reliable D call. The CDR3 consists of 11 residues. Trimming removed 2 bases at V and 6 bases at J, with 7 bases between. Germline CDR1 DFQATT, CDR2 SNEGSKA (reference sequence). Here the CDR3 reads CSARPPDGYTF. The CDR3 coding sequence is TGCAGTGCTAGACCCCCGGATGGCTACACCTTC.

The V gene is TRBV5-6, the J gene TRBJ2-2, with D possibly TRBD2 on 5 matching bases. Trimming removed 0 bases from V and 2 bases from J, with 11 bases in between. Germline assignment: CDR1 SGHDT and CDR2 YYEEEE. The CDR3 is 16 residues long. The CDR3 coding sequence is TGTGCCAGCAGCTTGGATAAGCGGTTAAACACCGGGGAGCTGTTTTTT. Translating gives CASSLDKRLNTGELFF.

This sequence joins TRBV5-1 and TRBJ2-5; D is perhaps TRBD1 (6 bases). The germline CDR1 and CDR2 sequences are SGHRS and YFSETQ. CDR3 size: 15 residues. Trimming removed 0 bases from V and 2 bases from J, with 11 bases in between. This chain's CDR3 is CASSLGQGRQETQYF. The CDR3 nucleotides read TGCGCCAGCAGCTTGGGGCAGGGGCGACAAGAGACCCAGTACTTC.

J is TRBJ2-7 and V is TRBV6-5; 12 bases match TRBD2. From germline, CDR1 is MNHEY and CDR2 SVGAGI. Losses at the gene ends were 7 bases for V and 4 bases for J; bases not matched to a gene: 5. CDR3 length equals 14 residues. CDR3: CASTRLAGGYEQYF. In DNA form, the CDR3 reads TGTGCCAGCACCCGGCTAGCGGGAGGGTACGAGCAGTACTTC.

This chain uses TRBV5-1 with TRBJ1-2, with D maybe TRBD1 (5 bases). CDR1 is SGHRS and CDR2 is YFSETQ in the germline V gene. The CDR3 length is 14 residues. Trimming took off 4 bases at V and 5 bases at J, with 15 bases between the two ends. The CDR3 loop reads CASSQGGGEYGYTF. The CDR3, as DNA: TGCGCCAGCAGCCAGGGCGGGGGAGAGTATGGCTACACCTTC.

CDR3 region: CASSERAPGLYF. For the CDR3, the DNA is TGTGCCAGCAGTGAACGAGCGCCCGGATTGTACTTC. This sequence joins TRBV2 and TRBJ2-7; D is uncertain. The CDR3 has 12 amino acids. Trimming pared 2 bases from V and 12 bases from J, leaving 14 bases between. The germline V gene encodes CDR1 SNHLY and CDR2 FYNNEI.

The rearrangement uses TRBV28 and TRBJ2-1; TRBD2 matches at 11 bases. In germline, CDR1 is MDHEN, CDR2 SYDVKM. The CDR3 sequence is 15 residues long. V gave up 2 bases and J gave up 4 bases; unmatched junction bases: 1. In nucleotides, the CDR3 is TGTGCCAGCAGTTTAACTAGCGGGAGTTACAATGAGCAGTTCTTC. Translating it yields CASSLTSGSYNEQFF.

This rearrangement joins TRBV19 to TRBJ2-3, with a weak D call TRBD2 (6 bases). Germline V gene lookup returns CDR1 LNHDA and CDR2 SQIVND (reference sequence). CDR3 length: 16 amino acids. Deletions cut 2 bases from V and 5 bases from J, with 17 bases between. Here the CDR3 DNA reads TGTGCCAGTAGTATATCCGGGACTCACGCCGGAGATACGCAGTATTTT. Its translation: CASSISGTHAGDTQYF.

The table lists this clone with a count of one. The CDR3 sequence is CASSAPGQPTTNEKLFF. As DNA, the CDR3 is TGTGCCAGCAGTGCTCCGGGACAGCCGACAACTAATGAAAAACTGTTTTTT. The gene calls are TRBV28 and TRBJ1-4, with 7 bases aligning to TRBD1. This CDR3 has 17 amino acids. After removal of 5 bases from V and 0 bases from J, the junction contained 9 bases not matched to a gene. Germline V CDR1 and CDR2: MDHEN, SYDVKM. Complete variable domain (other parts from reference TRBV28 and TRBJ1-4): DVKVTQSSRYLVKRTGEKVFLECVQDMDHENMFWYRQDPGLGLRLIYFSYDVKMKEKGDIPEGYSVSREKKERFSLILESASTNQTSMYLCASSAPGQPTTNEKLFFGSGTQLSVL.

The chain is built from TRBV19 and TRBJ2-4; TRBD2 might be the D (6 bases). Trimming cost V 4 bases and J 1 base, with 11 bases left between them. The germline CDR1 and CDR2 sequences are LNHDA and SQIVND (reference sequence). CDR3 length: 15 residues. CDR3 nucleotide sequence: TGTGCCAGTAGTACCGCGGGGACTGCCAAAAACATTCAGTACTTC. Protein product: CASSTAGTAKNIQYF.

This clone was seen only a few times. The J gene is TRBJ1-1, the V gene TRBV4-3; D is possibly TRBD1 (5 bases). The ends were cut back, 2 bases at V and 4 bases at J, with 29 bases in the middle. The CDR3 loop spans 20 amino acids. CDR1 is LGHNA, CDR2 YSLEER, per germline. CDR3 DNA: TGCGCCAGCAGCCAAAAACCGCCGGGGACGCCCGACGGGGTTTCCACTGAAGCTTTCTTT. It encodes CASSQKPPGTPDGVSTEAFF.

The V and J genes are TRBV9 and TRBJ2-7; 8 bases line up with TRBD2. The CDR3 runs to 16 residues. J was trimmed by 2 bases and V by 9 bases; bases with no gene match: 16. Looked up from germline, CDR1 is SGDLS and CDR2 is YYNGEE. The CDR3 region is CANPSELAGPTYEQYF. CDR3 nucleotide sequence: TGTGCCAACCCGTCGGAGCTAGCGGGTCCCACCTACGAGCAGTACTTC.

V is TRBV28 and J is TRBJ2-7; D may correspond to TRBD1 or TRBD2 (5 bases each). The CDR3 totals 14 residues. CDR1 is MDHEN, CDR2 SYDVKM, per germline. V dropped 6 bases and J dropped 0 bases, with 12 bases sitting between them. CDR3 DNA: TGTGCCAGCAGACCCGGTGGGACCTCCTACGAGCAGTACTTC. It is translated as CASRPGGTSYEQYF.

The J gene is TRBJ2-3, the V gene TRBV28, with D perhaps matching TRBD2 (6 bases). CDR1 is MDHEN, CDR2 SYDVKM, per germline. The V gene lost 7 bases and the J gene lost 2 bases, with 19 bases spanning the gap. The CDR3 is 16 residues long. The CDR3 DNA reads TGTGCCAGCACTACCCTGGCGGAGGGCCCCACAGATACGCAGTATTTT. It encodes CASTTLAEGPTDTQYF.

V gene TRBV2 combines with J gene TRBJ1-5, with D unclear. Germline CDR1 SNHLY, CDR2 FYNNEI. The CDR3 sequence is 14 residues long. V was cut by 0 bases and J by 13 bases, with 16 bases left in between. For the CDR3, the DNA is TGTGCCAGCAGTGAAGCGCGAGGAACCTCGTTTCAGCATTTT. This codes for CASSEARGTSFQHF.

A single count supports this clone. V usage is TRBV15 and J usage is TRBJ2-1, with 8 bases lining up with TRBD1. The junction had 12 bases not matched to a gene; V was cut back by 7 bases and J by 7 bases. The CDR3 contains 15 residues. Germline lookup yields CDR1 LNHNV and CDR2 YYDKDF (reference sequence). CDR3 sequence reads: CATKDRTGNRNEQFF. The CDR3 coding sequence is TGTGCCACCAAAGATAGGACAGGGAACAGGAATGAGCAGTTCTTC.

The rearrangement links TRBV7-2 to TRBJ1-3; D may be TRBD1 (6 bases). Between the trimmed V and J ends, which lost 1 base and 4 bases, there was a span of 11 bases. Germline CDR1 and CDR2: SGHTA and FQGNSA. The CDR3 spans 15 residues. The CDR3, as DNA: TGTGCCAGCAGCTTAGTTACAGGGAGGGGAAACACCATATATTTT. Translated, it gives CASSLVTGRGNTIYF.

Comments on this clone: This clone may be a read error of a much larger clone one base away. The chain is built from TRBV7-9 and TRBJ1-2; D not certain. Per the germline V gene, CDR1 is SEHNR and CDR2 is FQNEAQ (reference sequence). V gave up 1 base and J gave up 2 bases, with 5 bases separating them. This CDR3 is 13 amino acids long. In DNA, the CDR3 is TGTGCCAGCAGCTTAGGACGGAACTATGGCTACACCTTC. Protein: CASSLGRNYGYTF.

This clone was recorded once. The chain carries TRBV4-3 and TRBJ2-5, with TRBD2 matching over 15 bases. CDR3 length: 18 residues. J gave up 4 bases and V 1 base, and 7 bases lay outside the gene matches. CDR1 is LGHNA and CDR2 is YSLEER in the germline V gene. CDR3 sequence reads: CASSQGFRTSGRVETQYF. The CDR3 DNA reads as TGCGCCAGCAGCCAAGGATTTCGGACTAGCGGGAGGGTAGAGACCCAGTACTTC.

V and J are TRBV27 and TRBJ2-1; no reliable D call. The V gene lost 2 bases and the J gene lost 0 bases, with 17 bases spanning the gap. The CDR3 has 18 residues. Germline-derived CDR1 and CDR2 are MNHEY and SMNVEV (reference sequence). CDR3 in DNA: TGTGCCAGCAGTTTAACCCGCGGCGCGGAGAGCTCCTACAATGAGCAGTTCTTC. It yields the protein CASSLTRGAESSYNEQFF.

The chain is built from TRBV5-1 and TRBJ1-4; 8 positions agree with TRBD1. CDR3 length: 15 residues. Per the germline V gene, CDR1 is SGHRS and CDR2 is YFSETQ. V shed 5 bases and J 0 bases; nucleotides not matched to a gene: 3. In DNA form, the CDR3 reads TGCGCCAGCAGGACAGGGGAGACAACTAATGAAAAACTGTTTTTT. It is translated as CASRTGETTNEKLFF.

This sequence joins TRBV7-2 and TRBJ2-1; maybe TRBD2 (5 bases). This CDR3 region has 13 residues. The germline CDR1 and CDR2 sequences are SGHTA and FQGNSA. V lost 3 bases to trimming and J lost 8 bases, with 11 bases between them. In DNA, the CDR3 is TGTGCCAGCAGCTTGAGAAGCGGCTATGAGCAGTTCTTC. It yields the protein CASSLRSGYEQFF.

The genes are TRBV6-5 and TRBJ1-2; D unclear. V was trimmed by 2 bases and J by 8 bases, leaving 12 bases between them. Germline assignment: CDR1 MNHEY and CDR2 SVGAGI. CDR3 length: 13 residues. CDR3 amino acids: CASSYTDNQGYTF. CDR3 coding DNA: TGTGCCAGCAGTTACACCGACAATCAGGGCTACACCTTC.

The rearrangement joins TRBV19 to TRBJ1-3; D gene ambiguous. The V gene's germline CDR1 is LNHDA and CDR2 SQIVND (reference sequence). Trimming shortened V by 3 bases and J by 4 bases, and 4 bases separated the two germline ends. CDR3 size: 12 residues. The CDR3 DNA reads TGTGCCAGTAGTATGGCGGGAAACACCATATATTTT. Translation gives CASSMAGNTIYF.

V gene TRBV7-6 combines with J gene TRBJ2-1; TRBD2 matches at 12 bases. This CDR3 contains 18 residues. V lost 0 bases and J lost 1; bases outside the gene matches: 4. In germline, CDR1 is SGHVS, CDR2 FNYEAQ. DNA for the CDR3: TGTGCCAGCAGCTTAGCGACTAGCGGGAGTGTTTCCTACAATGAGCAGTTCTTC. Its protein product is CASSLATSGSVSYNEQFF.

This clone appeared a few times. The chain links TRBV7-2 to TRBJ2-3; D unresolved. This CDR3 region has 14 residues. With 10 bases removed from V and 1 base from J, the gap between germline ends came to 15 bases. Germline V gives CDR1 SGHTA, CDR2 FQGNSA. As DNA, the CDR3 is TGTGCCACAACCTCATCCTGGGGCACAGATACGCAGTATTTT. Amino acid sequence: CATTSSWGTDTQYF.

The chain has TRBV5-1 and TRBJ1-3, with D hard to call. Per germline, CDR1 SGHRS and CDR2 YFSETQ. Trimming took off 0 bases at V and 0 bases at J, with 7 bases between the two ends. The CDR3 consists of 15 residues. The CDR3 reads CASSLGMSSGNTIYF. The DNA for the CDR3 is TGCGCCAGCAGCTTGGGCATGAGCTCTGGAAACACCATATATTTT.

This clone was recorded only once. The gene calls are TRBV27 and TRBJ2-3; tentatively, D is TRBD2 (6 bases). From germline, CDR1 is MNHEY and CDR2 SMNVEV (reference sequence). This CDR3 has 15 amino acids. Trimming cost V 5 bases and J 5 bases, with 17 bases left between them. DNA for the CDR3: TGTGCCAGCAGTCCCTTCGGGACTGTATTAGATACGCAGTATTTT. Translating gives CASSPFGTVLDTQYF.

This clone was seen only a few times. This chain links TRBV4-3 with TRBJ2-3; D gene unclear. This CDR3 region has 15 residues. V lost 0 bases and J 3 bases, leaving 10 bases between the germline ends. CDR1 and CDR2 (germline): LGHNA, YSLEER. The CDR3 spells CASSQDNFKTDTQYF. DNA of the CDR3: TGCGCCAGCAGCCAAGACAATTTTAAGACAGATACGCAGTATTTT.

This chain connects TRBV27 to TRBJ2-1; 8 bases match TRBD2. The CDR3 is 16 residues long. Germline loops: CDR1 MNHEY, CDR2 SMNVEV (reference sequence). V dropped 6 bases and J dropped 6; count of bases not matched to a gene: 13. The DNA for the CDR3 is TGTGCCAGCAGCCCAACGCGGGGGGCCGGGTCCAATGAGCAGTTCTTC. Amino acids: CASSPTRGAGSNEQFF.

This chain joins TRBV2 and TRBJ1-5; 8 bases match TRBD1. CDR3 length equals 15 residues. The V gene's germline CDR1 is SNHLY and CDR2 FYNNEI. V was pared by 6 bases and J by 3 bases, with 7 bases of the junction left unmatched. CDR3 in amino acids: CASSTWTGNNQPQHF. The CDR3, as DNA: TGTGCCAGCAGCACTTGGACAGGGAACAATCAGCCCCAGCATTTT.

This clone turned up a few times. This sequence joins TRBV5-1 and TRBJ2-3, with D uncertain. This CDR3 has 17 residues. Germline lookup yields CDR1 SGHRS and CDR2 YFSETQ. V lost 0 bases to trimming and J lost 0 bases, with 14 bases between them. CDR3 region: CASSLATTVPSTDTQYF. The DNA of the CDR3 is TGCGCCAGCAGCTTGGCCACCACAGTCCCTAGCACAGATACGCAGTATTTT.